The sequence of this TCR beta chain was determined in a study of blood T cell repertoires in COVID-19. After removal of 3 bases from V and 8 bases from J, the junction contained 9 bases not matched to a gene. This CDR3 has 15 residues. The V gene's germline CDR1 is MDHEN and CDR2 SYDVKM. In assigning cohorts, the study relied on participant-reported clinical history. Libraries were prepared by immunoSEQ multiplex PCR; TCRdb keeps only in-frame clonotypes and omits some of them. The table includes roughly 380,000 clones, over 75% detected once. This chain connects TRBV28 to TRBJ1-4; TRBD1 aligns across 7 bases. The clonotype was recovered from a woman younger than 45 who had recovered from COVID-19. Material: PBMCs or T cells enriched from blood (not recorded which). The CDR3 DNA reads TGTGCCAGCAGTTTTGGGGGACAGCGGAAAGAAAAACTGTTTTTT. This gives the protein CASSFGGQRKEKLFF.